Included here is one TCR beta chain sequence, with context. The antigen is unknown. Trimming shortened V by 1 base and J by 7 bases, and 4 bases separated the two germline ends. CDR1 LGHNT and CDR2 FRNRAP come from the germline V gene. This CDR3 has 11 amino acids. TCRdb's table, derived via immunoSEQ multiplex PCR, lists solely in-frame clones and lacks some. The sample holds 350,000 to 600,000 clones, nearly 90% seen once. This entry belongs to a study of Ad26.COV2.S vaccination and SARS-CoV-2 variants. Study overall: Donor joined the COV1001 Ad26.COV2.S trial arm.

Treatment defined: 15 to 20 received Ad26.COV2.S at low or high dose, single or two shots; roughly five received placebo; per-sample allocation not given. The samples date from day 63 after the first vaccine or placebo injection. General study points: The breadth of spike-specific CD8+ and CD4+ T cell responses after vaccination was reportedly substantial.

The material sequenced was peripheral blood, taken in a trial of Ad26.COV2.S vaccine versus placebo. The receptor comes from a person between 18 and 60 years old who received the Ad26.COV2.S COVID-19 vaccine or a placebo. The gene calls are TRBV12-5 and TRBJ2-5; D is unclear. CDR3 bases: TGTGCTAGTGGTTTGGCGGGGACCCAGTACTTC. This sequence encodes CASGLAGTQYF.